This T cell receptor (beta chain) was profiled in a study of T cell changes during pregnancy in multiple sclerosis. Repertoires were generated with immunoSEQ multiplex PCR, while TCRdb's copy carries only in-frame clones and drops some. The sample records about 41,000 clones, approximately 90% being singletons. Germline V gives CDR1 MGHRA, CDR2 YSYEKL. There are 12 residues in the CDR3. Trimming left V 2 bases short and J 15 bases short, with 14 bases between. The chain joins TRBV4-1 to TRBJ2-1, with a tentative D call TRBD2 (6 bases). Sequences were derived from CD4+ T cells from peripheral blood mononuclear cells, sampled in the first trimester of pregnancy. The TCR was taken from a female donor with multiple sclerosis, enrolled in a pregnancy study. CDR3 bases: TGCGCCAGCAGCCAACCGGGACTGCCGCTGTTCTTC. Its protein product is CASSQPGLPLFF.